The present entry profiles one TCR beta chain with its context. Its antigen is as yet unknown. The CDR3 is 10 amino acids. Trimming removed 6 bases from V and 6 bases from J, with 6 bases in between. In germline, CDR1 is SGHTA, CDR2 FQGTGA. These data originate in a study of T cells in Graves' hyperthyroidism and ophthalmopathy. The sample, blood from the first hyperthyroidism diagnosis, precedes any ophthalmopathy symptoms. Study results and caveats: Blood also showed most of the thyroid clonotypes that were expanded above 0.001.

From RNA transcripts, TCR beta CDR3 regions were amplified. During a first-round RT-PCR of the TCR CDR3, the HTBI primer set was used. TCRdb recomputed calls from the multiplex PCR reads with MiXCR, one row per CDR3 protein. Among around 300,000 distinct CDR3 sequences listed, 13% to 15% were seen once. The sequenced sample was blood. This clonotype was obtained from a woman between 45 and 60 years old with Graves' hyperthyroidism that later progressed to Graves' ophthalmopathy. This sequence joins TRBV7-3 and TRBJ2-7; D is undetermined. CDR3 in amino acids: CASSWGEQYF. In DNA, the CDR3 is TGTGCCAGCAGTTGGGGCGAGCAGTACTTC.